Detailed here is one T cell receptor (beta chain). These data are taken from a study of cytomegalovirus exposure and HLA in healthy donors. Looking at the study overall: Caucasian-associated ancestry cluster membership applied to around 76% of about 370 genotyped donors.

Researchers ran the PCR with 60 Vbeta and 13 Jbeta primers. Measured with immunoSEQ multiplex PCR; TCRdb has only the in-frame clones, and not every one. This sample yields 100,000 to 150,000 clones, of which about 74% are seen a single time; 5.5% to 8.5% belongs to the top ten. What was sequenced was PBMCs. The sequence came from a male donor in good health and CMV-seronegative.

In DNA, the CDR3 is TGTGCCAGTAGTACCACCGGGACAGGGGGCGAAAAACTGTTTTTT. This encodes CASSTTGTGGEKLFF. J is TRBJ1-4 and V is TRBV19; 12 nucleotides align to TRBD1. V lost 4 bases to trimming and J lost 8 bases; unmatched junction nucleotides: 5. Germline-derived CDR1 and CDR2 are LNHDA and SQIVND (reference sequence). The CDR3 is 15 amino acids.